This is a list of T cell receptor beta chains from one sample in a study of control samples from healthy donors and cancer patients. Here immunoSEQ multiplex PCR was the method, and the copy in TCRdb shows in-frame clones only, minus some. The repertoire holds roughly 84,000 clones, with around 89% as singletons. Sequencing was performed on blood. The receptor source for this set is a man in his fifties in good health. Both conserved end residues are trimmed from each CDR3.

j_call v_call cdr3_aa
TRBJ1-1 TRBV12-5 ASGHRAVNTEAF
TRBJ1-4 TRBV15 ATGASEKLF
TRBJ2-7 TRBV5-6 ASSYRTGGYEQY
TRBJ2-7 TRBV4-3 ASSPSALSYEQY
TRBJ1-2 TRBV19 ASRSADRDYGYT
TRBJ1-1 TRBV5-1 ASSLAVAGSKAF
TRBJ2-5 TRBV5-1 ASSQDTGNRETQY
TRBJ1-2 TRBV3-1/TRBV3-2 ASSQERSTHGYT
TRBJ1-5 TRBV12-3/TRBV12-4 ASSLAGGQPQH
TRBJ1-2 TRBV19 ASSPGAGQVYGYT
TRBJ1-1 TRBV20-1 SASVADRGRSNTEAF
TRBJ2-3 TRBV9 ASSVGVDTQY
TRBJ2-2 TRBV10-3 AISEQQAQGELF
TRBJ1-1 TRBV2 ASSETGLNTEAF
TRBJ2-2 TRBV6-2/TRBV6-3 ASSYQGGRLGELF
TRBJ1-5 TRBV2 ASSEQTANQPQH
TRBJ2-6 TRBV23-1 ASSQPFPGQGVLGANVLT
TRBJ2-1 TRBV7-9 ASSLFTSEYNEQF
TRBJ1-1 TRBV2 ASRVGTEVTEAF
TRBJ1-2 TRBV19 ASSMARDISPPGYT
TRBJ1-1 TRBV3-1/TRBV3-2 ASRNREANTEAF
TRBJ2-7 TRBV12-3/TRBV12-4 ASRGAGNEQY
TRBJ1-3 TRBV7-2 ASSYIGIPGNTIY
TRBJ2-2 TRBV19 ASSKLNRGHSTGELF
TRBJ2-2 TRBV19 ASSFGRGASYTGELF
TRBJ1-2 TRBV30 AWIPRLLPYGYT
TRBJ2-7 TRBV4-3 ASSQGHGSYEQY
TRBJ1-2 TRBV14 ASSKRQGPYGYT
TRBJ2-3 TRBV9 ARSGGAGGRVDTQY
TRBJ1-4 TRBV10-3 ATAGTLREKLF
TRBJ1-6 TRBV27 ASSRKGETRNSPLH
TRBJ1-1 TRBV4-2 ASSQPTYWGSNTEAF
TRBJ2-2 TRBV6-5 ASSPAKAQGGELF
TRBJ2-7 TRBV6-5 ASSYRRAYEQY
TRBJ1-1 TRBV9 ASSVGAF
TRBJ2-3 TRBV27 ASSTRSRGGPDTQY
TRBJ1-2 TRBV18 ASSLGQDYGYT
TRBJ1-1 TRBV3-1/TRBV3-2 ASSQVGGNTEAF
TRBJ1-1 TRBV10-3 AISERDRDTEAF
TRBJ2-1 TRBV24-1 ATSGPGANEQF
TRBJ2-7 TRBV11-2 ASSLAPGEQY
TRBJ2-2 TRBV7-8 ASSLARLGLTAGELF
TRBJ2-7 TRBV15 ATSGLSGFTYEQY
TRBJ2-1 TRBV5-1 ASSLVSGSINEQF
TRBJ1-1 TRBV7-8 ASSSEYMNTEAF
TRBJ2-7 TRBV5-6 ASSLGGHYEQY
TRBJ1-5 TRBV14 ASSLWDTLWGNQPQH
TRBJ2-3 TRBV27 ASSFLGGNTDTQY
TRBJ2-3 TRBV7-2 ASSAGLAGEADTQY
TRBJ1-5 TRBV5-4 ASSSKGPSDKNQPQH